These 3 T cell receptor beta chains originate from one sample sequenced in a study of CD8 T cells in Susac syndrome. A quantity of about 0.45 to 1 ug RNA underwent reverse transcription using random hexamers. From the immunoSEQ multiplex PCR reads, TCRdb called clonotypes with MiXCR, one entry per CDR3 protein. The table includes 90,000 to 150,000 distinct CDR3 sequences, about 93% detected once. Sequencing was done on a sample of CD4+ T cells from PBMCs. The receptors originated from a human donor in good health.

The V call is TRBV7-3, the J call TRBJ1-2, with D perhaps TRBD1 (6 bases). V lost 4 bases and J lost 4, with 13 bases in between. The CDR3 length is 14 residues. CDR1 and CDR2 (germline): SGHTA, FQGTGA. This CDR3 is CASSSAAGVYGYTF. CDR3 coding DNA: TGTGCCAGCAGCTCTGCGGCAGGGGTCTATGGCTACACCTTC. The whole variable domain, remainder taken from reference TRBV7-3 and TRBJ1-2, is GAGVSQTPSNKVTEKGKYVELRCDPISGHTALYWYRQSLGQGPEFLIYFQGTGAADDSGLPNDRFFAVRPEGSVSTLKIQRTERGDSAVYLCASSSAAGVYGYTFGSGTRLTVV.

This chain uses TRBV6-1 with TRBJ1-4; D remains ambiguous. The CDR3 covers 14 residues. V was clipped by 3 bases and J by 0 bases, with 5 bases between them. Germline CDR1 is MNHNS and CDR2 is SASEGT. The CDR3 loop reads CASSERATNEKLFF. The CDR3 nucleotides read TGTGCCAGCAGTGAGCGTGCAACTAATGAAAAACTGTTTTTT.

The V call is TRBV4-1, the J call TRBJ2-1; possibly TRBD1 for D (6 bases). The germline CDR1 and CDR2 sequences are MGHRA and YSYEKL. V was clipped by 1 base and J by 8 bases, with 12 bases between them. CDR3 size: 14 residues. The CDR3 DNA reads as TGCGCCAGCAGCCAAGTGCAGGGGTCCGATGAGCAGTTCTTC. Translating gives CASSQVQGSDEQFF.